The rows below give T cell receptor beta chains drawn from one sample of a study of T cell responses to AZD1222 COVID-19 vaccine. The data were produced by immunoSEQ multiplex PCR, yet TCRdb's version contains in-frame clones alone and is incomplete. The sample contains tens of thousands of clones, approximately 85% of which appear only once. The specimen was peripheral blood, collected on day 0 of AZD1222 vaccination. Source of these receptors: an adult in good health. Each CDR3 is given with its conserved first and last residue. The D gene is left open where the match is weak. The size entry is marked missing in some rows and otherwise reads once, few, many or a size class.

NA | TRBJ2-1 | TRBV11-3 | NA | TGTGCCAGCAGCAGAAGCACGGGGTACAATGAGCAGTTCTTC | CASSRSTGYNEQFF
NA | TRBJ2-2 | TRBV24-1 | TRBD1 | TGTGCCACCAGTGATTTGGGAACAGGGGCCGGGGAGCTGTTTTTT | CATSDLGTGAGELFF
NA | TRBJ2-3 | TRBV7-9 | NA | TGTGCAGAGGCCGAACTAAACACAGATACGCAGTATTTT | CAEAELNTDTQYF
NA | TRBJ1-2 | TRBV28 | NA | TGTGCCAGCAGTTTCGGCAGGGGCTTCTATGGCTACACCTTC | CASSFGRGFYGYTF
few | TRBJ1-6 | TRBV28 | NA | TGTGCCAGCAGTTCTGTTCGGCCGGCCAGTCCGAGCTCCTATAATTCACCCCTCCACTTT | CASSSVRPASPSSYNSPLHF
NA | TRBJ2-7 | TRBV6-1 | NA | TGTGCCAGCAGTGAAGCCGCCACCTCCGCGGGTTACGAGCAGTACTTC | CASSEAATSAGYEQYF
NA | TRBJ2-1 | TRBV7-9 | TRBD1 | TGTGCCAGCAGCTTAGGCACAGGGGCGACGGTTGAGCAGTTCTTC | CASSLGTGATVEQFF
few | TRBJ2-1 | TRBV3-1/TRBV3-2 | NA | TGTGCCAGCAGCCCCTTTGGGGGGCCTGGGGAGCAGTTCTTC | CASSPFGGPGEQFF
NA | TRBJ2-3 | TRBV2 | NA | TGTGCCAGCCGACCGGGGACTCTCAACACAGATACGCAGTATTTT | CASRPGTLNTDTQYF
NA | TRBJ1-1 | TRBV7-9 | NA | TGTGCCAGCAGCTCACAGGAGCCCAAGGACACTGAAGCTTTCTTT | CASSSQEPKDTEAFF
NA | TRBJ1-4 | TRBV7-8 | NA | TGTGCCAGCAAGAGTAACCCGAATGAAAAACTGTTTTTT | CASKSNPNEKLFF
NA | TRBJ2-1 | TRBV11-3 | TRBD2 | TGTGCCAGCAGCTTTAGCGGGGTCAATGAGCAGTTCTTC | CASSFSGVNEQFF
NA | TRBJ2-7 | TRBV6-5 | NA | TGTGCCAGCACGGATACCTACGAGCAGTACTTC | CASTDTYEQYF
NA | TRBJ1-5 | TRBV15 | TRBD1 | TGTGCCACCAGCAGTAGGACAGGGAGGCAGCCCCAGCATTTT | CATSSRTGRQPQHF
few | TRBJ1-2 | TRBV5-1 | NA | TGCGCCAGCAGCTTAGGCCAGGGTACGGTCTATGGCTACACCTTC | CASSLGQGTVYGYTF
few | TRBJ2-7 | TRBV5-1 | NA | TGCGCCAGCAGCCGTGGATCAGGAGACTACGAGCAGTACTTC | CASSRGSGDYEQYF
once | TRBJ1-3 | TRBV18 | TRBD1 | TGTGCCAGCTCACCAGGACAGGGACGCTCTGGAAACACCATATATTTT | CASSPGQGRSGNTIYF
NA | TRBJ2-3 | TRBV6-6 | NA | TGTGCCAGCAGCCGCCGACAGGCTACAGATACGCAGTATTTT | CASSRRQATDTQYF
NA | TRBJ2-2 | TRBV19 | NA | TGTGCCAGTAGTCCCAAAAGACGGATTAACACCGGGGAGCTGTTTTTT | CASSPKRRINTGELFF
NA | TRBJ2-4 | TRBV11-2 | NA | TGTGCCAGCAGCTTAGTCGGCCCCCCCGACAGGTTAGCCAAAAACATTCAGTACTTC | CASSLVGPPDRLAKNIQYF
NA | TRBJ2-1 | TRBV7-3 | TRBD2 | TGTGCCAGCAGCTCCGTCCGAACTAGCGGGGGGGCGCACTACAATGAGCAGTTCTTC | CASSSVRTSGGAHYNEQFF
NA | TRBJ2-2 | TRBV6-5 | NA | TGTGCCAGCTTGGGGGGCCCCGGGGAGCTGTTTTTT | CASLGGPGELFF
NA | TRBJ2-7 | TRBV3-1/TRBV3-2 | NA | TGTGCCAGCAGTCAAACCGTAGGGGGGCTAGGAGGCGAGCAGTACTTC | CASSQTVGGLGGEQYF
NA | TRBJ2-2 | TRBV4-2 | NA | TGTGCCAGCAGCCAAGACTTCGCGGGGCCGCTGAACACCGGGGAGCTGTTTTTT | CASSQDFAGPLNTGELFF
once | TRBJ1-2 | TRBV3-1/TRBV3-2 | NA | TGTGCCAGCAGCCAAGAAAGTGCCCTAGACAGCTACTATGGCTACACCTTC | CASSQESALDSYYGYTF
NA | TRBJ1-2 | TRBV15 | NA | TGTGCCACCAGCCCAGGGTTGACTAACTATGGCTACACCTTC | CATSPGLTNYGYTF
few | TRBJ2-7 | TRBV27 | NA | TGTGCCAGCAGTTTGGACCGACGCTCCTACGAGCAGTACTTC | CASSLDRRSYEQYF
NA | TRBJ2-7 | TRBV7-9 | NA | TGTGCCAGCAGCTTCGACAGTTACACCTACGAGCAGTACTTC | CASSFDSYTYEQYF
NA | TRBJ1-3 | TRBV5-1 | NA | TGCGCCAGCAGCGCTGAGGTTGGAGGGGACACCATATATTTT | CASSAEVGGDTIYF
NA | TRBJ2-3 | TRBV2 | TRBD2 | TGTGCCAGCAGTGCGACCCAGGGAGGGACAGATACGCAGTATTTT | CASSATQGGTDTQYF
once | TRBJ2-2 | TRBV29-1 | NA | TGCAGCGTAACGGCCGGGGAGCTGTTTTTT | CSVTAGELFF
NA | TRBJ1-5 | TRBV18 | TRBD1 | TGTGCCAGCTCACGAACAGGGGGCAGTGATCAGCCCCAGCATTTT | CASSRTGGSDQPQHF
NA | TRBJ1-5 | TRBV5-5 | NA | TGTGCCAGCAGCTTGTTGGCCGGGGCGGATCAGCCCCAGCATTTT | CASSLLAGADQPQHF
NA | TRBJ1-1 | TRBV19 | NA | TGTGCCAGTAGTAAAGGGGCGGCGGTAAGCACTGAAGCTTTCTTT | CASSKGAAVSTEAFF
NA | TRBJ2-2 | TRBV11-3 | TRBD1 | TGTGCCAGCAGACCGGGACAGGGGGCAGCCGGGGAGCTGTTTTTT | CASRPGQGAAGELFF
NA | TRBJ1-1 | TRBV19 | NA | TGTGCCAGTAGTATAGCCTTACGACGCGTGTTGGGGGTAAACACTGAAGCTTTCTTT | CASSIALRRVLGVNTEAFF
NA | TRBJ1-5 | TRBV6-1 | TRBD1 | TGTGCCAGCAGTGAGACAGGGAGGGAGCCCCAGCATTTT | CASSETGREPQHF